This T cell receptor (beta chain) is from a study of blood T cell repertoires in COVID-19. Across the whole study: Samples representing acute and convalescent COVID-19 were sourced from the United States, Italy and Spain. Nucleic acid was either cDNA or gDNA, and it came from T cells, B-cell-depleted T cells, or PBMCs.

Adults between roughly 18 and 89 years of age took part from under 25 US areas. Grouping used clinical history reported by participants in a survey and questionnaire. Assay: immunoSEQ multiplex PCR; the TCRdb copy retains only in-frame clones and omits some. The table has approximately 300,000 clones, 75% to 90% seen once. Trimming left V 1 base short and J 2 bases short, with 9 bases between. This CDR3 contains 14 residues. Germline CDR1 reads SGHRS; CDR2 reads YFSETQ. The specimen was PBMCs or T cells enriched from blood (not recorded which). The receptor comes from a woman under 40 who had been exposed to COVID-19. The chain carries TRBV5-1 and TRBJ2-5; D remains ambiguous. The CDR3 reads CASSLRLDQETQYF. The DNA for the CDR3 is TGCGCCAGCAGCTTGCGGCTAGATCAAGAGACCCAGTACTTC.